This T cell receptor beta chain was found in a study of CD8 T cells in ankylosing spondylitis. The study's findings and limits: Existing reports had already noted some motif variants in reactive arthritis synovial fluid and blood. Disease-linked clones were found to be CD8+ and relatively rare in peripheral blood. Made up of roughly 8 highly homologous variants, a TCR beta motif appeared characteristic of ankylosing spondylitis blood. There was reportedly significant enrichment of clones that were disease-linked in matched ankylosing spondylitis synovial fluid.

The V gene end was trimmed by 6 bases and the J gene end by 5 bases; junction bases not matched to a gene: 8. The germline gives CDR1 LNHDA, CDR2 SQIVND (reference sequence). The CDR3 covers 15 residues. Libraries for TCR beta were made by quantitative 5'-RACE with molecular barcodes. A single record per CDR3 protein comes from TCRdb applying MiXCR to the 5' RACE reads. The profile shows more than 500,000 distinct CDR3 sequences, 5.3% of them singletons. This clonotype was observed a handful of times. Its antigen is not identified. The chain combines TRBV19 with TRBJ2-5, with 11 positions matching TRBD1. The receptor comes from a male donor with ankylosing spondylitis. The sample taken for sequencing was blood, either unsorted or a sorted T cell fraction (not recorded which). This chain's CDR3 is CASRNRDRGGETQYF. The CDR3, as DNA: TGTGCCAGTAGGAACCGGGACAGGGGGGGGGAGACCCAGTACTTC.